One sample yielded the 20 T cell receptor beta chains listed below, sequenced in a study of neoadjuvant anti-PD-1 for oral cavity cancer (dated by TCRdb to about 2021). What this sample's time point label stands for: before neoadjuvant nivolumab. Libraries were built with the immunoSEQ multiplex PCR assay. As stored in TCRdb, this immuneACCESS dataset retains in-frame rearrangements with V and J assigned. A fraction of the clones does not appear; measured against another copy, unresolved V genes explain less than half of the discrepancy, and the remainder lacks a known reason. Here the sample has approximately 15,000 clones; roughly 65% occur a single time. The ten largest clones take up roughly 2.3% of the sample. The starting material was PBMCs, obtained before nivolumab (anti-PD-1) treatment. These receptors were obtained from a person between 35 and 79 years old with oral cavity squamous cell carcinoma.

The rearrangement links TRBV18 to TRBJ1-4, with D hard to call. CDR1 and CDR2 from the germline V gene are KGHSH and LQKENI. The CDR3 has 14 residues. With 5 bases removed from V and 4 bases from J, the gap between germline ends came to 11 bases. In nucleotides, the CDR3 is TGTGCCAGCTCAACCAGGTCCGTTAATGAAAAACTGTTTTTT. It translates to CASSTRSVNEKLFF.

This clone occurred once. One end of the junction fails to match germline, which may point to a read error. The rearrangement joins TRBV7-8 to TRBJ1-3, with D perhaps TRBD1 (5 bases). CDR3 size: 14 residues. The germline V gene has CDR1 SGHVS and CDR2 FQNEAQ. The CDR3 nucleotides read TGTGCCAGCAGCAGCCTGGCGGGACCTATGTTTCTAGCTTTT. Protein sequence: CASSSLAGPMFLAF. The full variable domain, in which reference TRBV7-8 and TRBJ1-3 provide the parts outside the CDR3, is GAGVSQSPRYKVAKRGQDVALRCDPISGHVSLFWYQQALGQGPEFLTYFQNEAQLDKSGLPSDRFFAERPEGSVSTLKIQRTQQEDSAVYLCASSSLAGPMFLAFGEGSWLTVV.

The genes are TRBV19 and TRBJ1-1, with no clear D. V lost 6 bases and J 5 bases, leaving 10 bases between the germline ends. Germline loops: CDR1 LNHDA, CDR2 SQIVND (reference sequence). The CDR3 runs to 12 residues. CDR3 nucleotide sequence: TGTGCCAGTAGCCCGACGGGAACTGAAGCTTTCTTT. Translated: CASSPTGTEAFF.

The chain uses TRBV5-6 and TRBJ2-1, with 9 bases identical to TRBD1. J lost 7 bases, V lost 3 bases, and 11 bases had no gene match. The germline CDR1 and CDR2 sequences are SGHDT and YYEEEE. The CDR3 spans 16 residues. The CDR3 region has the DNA TGTGCCAGCAGCTCTGGGACAGGGAATATTTGGAATGAGCAGTTCTTC. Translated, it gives CASSSGTGNIWNEQFF.

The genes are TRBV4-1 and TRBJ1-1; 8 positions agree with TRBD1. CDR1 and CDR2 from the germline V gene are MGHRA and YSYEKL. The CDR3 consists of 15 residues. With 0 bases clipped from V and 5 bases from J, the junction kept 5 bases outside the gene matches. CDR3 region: CASSQDIRTGTEAFF. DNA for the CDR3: TGCGCCAGCAGCCAAGACATCCGGACAGGGACTGAAGCTTTCTTT.

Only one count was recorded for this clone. CDR3 in amino acids: CASKEGLQPQHF. The CDR3 DNA reads TGTGCCAGCAAGGAGGGATTGCAGCCCCAGCATTTT. The V gene is TRBV6-6, the J gene TRBJ1-5; D uncertain. This CDR3 has 12 amino acids. Germline assignment: CDR1 MNHNY and CDR2 SVGAGI (reference sequence). V lost 7 bases and J 7 bases, leaving 11 bases between the germline ends.

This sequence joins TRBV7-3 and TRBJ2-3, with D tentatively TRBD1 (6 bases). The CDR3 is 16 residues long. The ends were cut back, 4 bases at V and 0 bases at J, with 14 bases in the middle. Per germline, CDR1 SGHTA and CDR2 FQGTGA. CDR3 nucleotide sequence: TGTGCCAGCAGCTCCGCCGGGACATTGAGCACAGATACGCAGTATTTT. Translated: CASSSAGTLSTDTQYF.

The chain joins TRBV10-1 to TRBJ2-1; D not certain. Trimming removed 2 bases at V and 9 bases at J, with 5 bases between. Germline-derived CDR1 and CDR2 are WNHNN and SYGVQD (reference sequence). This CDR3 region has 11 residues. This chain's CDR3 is CASSEKSEQFF. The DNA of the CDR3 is TGCGCCAGCAGTGAGAAGAGTGAGCAGTTCTTC.

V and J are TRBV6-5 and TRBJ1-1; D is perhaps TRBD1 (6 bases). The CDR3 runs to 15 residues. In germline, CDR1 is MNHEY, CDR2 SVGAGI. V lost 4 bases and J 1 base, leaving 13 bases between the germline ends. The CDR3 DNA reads TGTGCCAGCAGTTCTTGGACAGCACAGAACACTGAAGCTTTCTTT. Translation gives CASSSWTAQNTEAFF.

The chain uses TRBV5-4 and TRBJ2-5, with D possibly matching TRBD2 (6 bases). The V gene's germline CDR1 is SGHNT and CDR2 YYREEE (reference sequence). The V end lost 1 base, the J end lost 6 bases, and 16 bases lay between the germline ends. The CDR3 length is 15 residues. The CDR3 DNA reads TGTGCCAGCAGCTTGCGGGGAGGCAGAACTCAGACCCAGTACTTC. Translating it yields CASSLRGGRTQTQYF.

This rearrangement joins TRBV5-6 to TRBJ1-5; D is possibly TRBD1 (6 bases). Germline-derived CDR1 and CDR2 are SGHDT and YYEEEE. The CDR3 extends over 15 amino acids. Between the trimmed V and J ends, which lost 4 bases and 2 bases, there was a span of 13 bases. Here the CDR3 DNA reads TGTGCCAGCAGCCAGACGGCAGGGGGCAATCAGCCCCAGCATTTT. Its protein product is CASSQTAGGNQPQHF.

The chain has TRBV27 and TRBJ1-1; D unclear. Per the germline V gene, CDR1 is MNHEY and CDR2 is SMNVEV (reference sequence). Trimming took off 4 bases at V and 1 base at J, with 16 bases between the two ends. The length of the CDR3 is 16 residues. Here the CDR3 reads CASSSPTRTQNTEAFF. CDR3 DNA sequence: TGTGCCAGCAGTTCCCCCACCCGAACCCAGAACACTGAAGCTTTCTTT.

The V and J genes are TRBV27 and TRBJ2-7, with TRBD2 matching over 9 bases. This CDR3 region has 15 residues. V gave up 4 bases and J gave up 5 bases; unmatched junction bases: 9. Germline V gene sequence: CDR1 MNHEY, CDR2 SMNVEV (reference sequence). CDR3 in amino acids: CASSSSSGTIHEQYF. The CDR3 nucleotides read TGTGCCAGCAGTTCCTCTAGCGGGACTATCCACGAGCAGTACTTC.

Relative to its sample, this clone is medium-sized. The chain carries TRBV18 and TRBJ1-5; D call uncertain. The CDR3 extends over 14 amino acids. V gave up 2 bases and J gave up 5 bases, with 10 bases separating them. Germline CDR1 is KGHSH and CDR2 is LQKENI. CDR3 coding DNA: TGTGCCAGCTCACCATTTGGCGGACATCAGCCCCAGCATTTT. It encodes CASSPFGGHQPQHF.

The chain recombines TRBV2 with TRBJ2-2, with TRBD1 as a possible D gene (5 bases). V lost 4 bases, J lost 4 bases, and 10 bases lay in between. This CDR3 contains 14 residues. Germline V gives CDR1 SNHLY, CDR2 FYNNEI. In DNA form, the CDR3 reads TGTGCCAGCAGTGTATGGGGCGGCACCGGGGAGCTGTTTTTT. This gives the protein CASSVWGGTGELFF.

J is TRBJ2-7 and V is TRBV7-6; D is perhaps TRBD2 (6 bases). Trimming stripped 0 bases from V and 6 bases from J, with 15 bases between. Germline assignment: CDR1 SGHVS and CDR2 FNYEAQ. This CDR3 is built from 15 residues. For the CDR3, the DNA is TGTGCCAGCAGCTTAGCTGCCGGGAGTAGAGGCGAGCAGTACTTC. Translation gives CASSLAAGSRGEQYF.

CDR3 region: CASSLGLAVLTDTQYF. The CDR3 DNA follows: TGTGCCAGCAGCTTAGGGCTAGCGGTCCTCACAGATACGCAGTATTTT. The V gene is TRBV7-8, the J gene TRBJ2-3, with 7 nucleotides matching TRBD2. Germline trimming cut 1 base from V and 2 bases from J; bases unmatched to any gene: 6. This CDR3 comprises 16 residues. The V gene's germline CDR1 is SGHVS and CDR2 FQNEAQ. The full variable domain, rest sourced from reference TRBV7-8 and TRBJ2-3, is GAGVSQSPRYKVAKRGQDVALRCDPISGHVSLFWYQQALGQGPEFLTYFQNEAQLDKSGLPSDRFFAERPEGSVSTLKIQRTQQEDSAVYLCASSLGLAVLTDTQYFGPGTRLTVL.

The DNA for the CDR3 is TGTGCCACCTGGGAGCTACAGGGCGGCACTGAAGCTTTCTTT. Protein product: CATWELQGGTEAFF. This sequence joins TRBV7-9 and TRBJ1-1; possible D gene TRBD1, 6 bases. Trimming removed 10 bases at V and 4 bases at J, with 19 bases between. Germline CDR1 and CDR2: SEHNR and FQNEAQ (reference sequence). This CDR3 comprises 14 residues.

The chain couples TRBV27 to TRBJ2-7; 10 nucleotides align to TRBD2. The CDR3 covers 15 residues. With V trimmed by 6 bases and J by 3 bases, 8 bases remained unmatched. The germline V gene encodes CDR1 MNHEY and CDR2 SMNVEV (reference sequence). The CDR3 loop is CASRATAGGIYEQYF. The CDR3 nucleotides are TGTGCCAGCAGAGCCACAGCGGGGGGGATCTACGAGCAGTACTTC.

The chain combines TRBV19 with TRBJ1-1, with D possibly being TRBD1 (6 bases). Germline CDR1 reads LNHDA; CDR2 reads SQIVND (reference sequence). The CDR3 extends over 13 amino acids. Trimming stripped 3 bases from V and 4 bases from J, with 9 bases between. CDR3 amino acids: CASSISRGTEAFF. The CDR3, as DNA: TGTGCCAGTAGTATTAGCAGGGGCACTGAAGCTTTCTTT.